The text below deals with one T cell receptor beta chain. No cognate antigen has been identified for it. One base away there is no much larger clone; base qualities are not given. This entry is derived from a study of CD8 T cells in Susac syndrome (dated by TCRdb to between 2019 and 2020). Notes on the research overall: The study used repertoire sequencing to test whether antigen drove CD8+ T cell activation and differentiation in Susac syndrome. CD8+ T cell repertoire clonality was compared between some 13 healthy donors, some 14 Susac syndrome patients and 15 multiple sclerosis patients.

RNA was extracted using the RNeasy kit, and about 0.45 to 1 microgram was reverse transcribed with random hexamers. TCR beta CDR3 regions were amplified with the immunoSEQ multiplex PCR assay covering 54 Vbeta and 13 Jbeta segments. PCR amplification bias was corrected using a synthetic template baseline for primer optimization and computational correction. The study's own analysis went as follows. Reads were annotated to V, D and J genes according to IMGT and were analyzed with immunoSEQ Analyzer, with only productive sequences retained. To calculate clonality, Shannon entropy was normalized by log2 of the number of productive unique sequences and then subtracted from one. For each patient and control, public and private clones were evaluated within the 100 most prevalent clones. Clones were defined as Susac-specific if absent from the healthy and MS cohorts, from around 1,000 published viral clones and from other ImmuneACCESS disease sequences. The public reads were run again by TCRdb, first through fastp at Q25 and then through MiXCR, and only productive beta chains were kept. Every entry covers one CDR3 protein and lists the most common genes and DNA from its rows. These V and J calls derive from TCRdb rather than the authors' analysis. The sample table lists approximately 130,000 distinct CDR3 sequences, around nine tenths of them with a count of one. The ten largest clones capture 0.2% to 0.25% of the sample.

Here is what the overall study found, with its caveats: The TCR sequencing and HLA analysis was acknowledged to have included a relatively small number of individuals.

From the cysteine through the phenylalanine, the CDR3 covers 17 amino acids. This entry keeps only the CDR3 DNA: 51 bases, framed from base 1. Germline trimming amounts to 5 bases on V and 4 bases on J, with 7 as the count of junction bases outside the gene matches. Reading the germline V gene gives CDR1 MNHEY and CDR2 SVGEGT. Peripheral blood CD8+ and CD4+ T cells from healthy donors, Susac syndrome patients and multiple sclerosis patients were profiled using high-throughput TCR beta sequencing. The multiple sclerosis controls were treatment-naive patients whose relapsing-remitting disease, either stable or active, fulfilled the revised McDonald criteria. Bulk CD8+ and CD4+ T cells were purified by magnetic negative isolation, while CD8+ TEMRA cells were enriched using FACS. Blood was drawn into EDTA tubes, processed within 24 hours, and PBMCs were isolated by density gradient centrifugation. PBMCs intended for TCR sequencing were frozen in liquid nitrogen and were later thawed in a 37 degrees C water bath. Purity of sorted or isolated CD4+, CD8+ and CD8+ TEMRA cells was at least 90%.

The chain was built from TRBV6-2 or TRBV6-3 and TRBJ2-2, with TRBD2 matching 13 junction bases. The sample comprised CD8+ T cells from PBMCs. The sequence was collected from a human donor with multiple sclerosis. The sequenced DNA: TGTGCCAGCAGTCCCCGGACTAGCGGGAGTGGCACCGGGGAGCTGTTTTTT. Translated, this gives CASSPRTSGSGTGELFF.